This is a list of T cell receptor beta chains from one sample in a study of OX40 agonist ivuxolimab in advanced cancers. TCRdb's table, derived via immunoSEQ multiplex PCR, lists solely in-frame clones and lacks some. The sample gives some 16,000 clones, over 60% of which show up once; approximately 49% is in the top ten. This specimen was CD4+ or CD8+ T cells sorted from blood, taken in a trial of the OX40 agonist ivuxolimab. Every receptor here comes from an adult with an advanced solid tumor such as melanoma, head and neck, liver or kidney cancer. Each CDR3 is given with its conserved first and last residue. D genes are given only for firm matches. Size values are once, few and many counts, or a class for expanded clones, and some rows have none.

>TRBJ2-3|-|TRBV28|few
TGTGCCAGCAGTTTCTTACAGGGCACAGATACGCAGTATTTT
CASSFLQGTDTQYF
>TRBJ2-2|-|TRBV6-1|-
TGTGCCACACGCGGGGACACCGGGGAGCTGTTTTTT
CATRGDTGELFF
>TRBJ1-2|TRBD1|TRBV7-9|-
TGTGCCAGCAGCCCGCGACAGGGGCCCAACTATGGCTACACCTTC
CASSPRQGPNYGYTF
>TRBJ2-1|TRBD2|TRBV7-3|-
TGTGCCAGCAGCTTATTAGCGGGAGGGGAGCAGTTCTTC
CASSLLAGGEQFF
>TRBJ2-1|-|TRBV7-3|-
TGTGCCAGCAGCTTAGAGGGCAGCTACAATGAGCAGTTCTTC
CASSLEGSYNEQFF
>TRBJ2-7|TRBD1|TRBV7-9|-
TGTGCCAGCAGCTCCCGGGACAGGGGGCGGTACGAGCAGTACTTC
CASSSRDRGRYEQYF
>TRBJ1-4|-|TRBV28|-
TGTGCCAGCAGTTTTGGGGAGGGGGAGTATAATGAAAAACTGTTTTTT
CASSFGEGEYNEKLFF
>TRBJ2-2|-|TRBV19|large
TGTGCCAGTCCTCCCCCCGGGTCGGACACCGGGGAGCTGTTTTTT
CASPPPGSDTGELFF
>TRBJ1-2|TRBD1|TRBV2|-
TGTGCCAGCACCCGTGGGACAGGGATTGCCTACACCTTC
CASTRGTGIAYTF
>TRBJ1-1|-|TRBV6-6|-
TGTGCCAGCACCCTGGGTGGGACGAACACTGAAGCTTTCTTT
CASTLGGTNTEAFF
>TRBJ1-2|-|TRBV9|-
TGTGCCAGCAGCGGACGACAGGCCCTCTATGGCTACACCTTC
CASSGRQALYGYTF
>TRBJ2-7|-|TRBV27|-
TGTGCCAGCAGTTTAACTAGCTCCTACGAGCAGTACTTC
CASSLTSSYEQYF
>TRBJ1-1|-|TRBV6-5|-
TGTGCCAGCAGTCCGAGGACGGTTCTTGATACTGAAGCTTTCTTT
CASSPRTVLDTEAFF
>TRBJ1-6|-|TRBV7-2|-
TGTGCCAGCAGCCCAGACCCTGGGGGATTACGTTCACCCCTCCACTTT
CASSPDPGGLRSPLHF
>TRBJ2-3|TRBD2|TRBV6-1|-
TGTGCCAGCAGTGAAGAACGGGGGGGCACAGATACACAGTATTTT
CASSEERGGTDTQYF
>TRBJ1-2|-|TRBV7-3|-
TGTGCCAGCAGCCCTGGCTGGGGACCGTTCTATGGCTACACCTTC
CASSPGWGPFYGYTF
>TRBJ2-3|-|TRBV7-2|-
TGTGCCAGCAGCTTAGGAGACAGCAAAACAGATACGCAGTATTTT
CASSLGDSKTDTQYF
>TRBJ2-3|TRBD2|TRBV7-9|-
TGTGCCAGCAGCCCGGCCCTAGCGGGGAGCACAGATACGCAGTATTTT
CASSPALAGSTDTQYF
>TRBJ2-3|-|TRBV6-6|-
TGTGCCGGGTCCGGGGGAGAAGCTAGCACAGATACGCAGTATTTT
CAGSGGEASTDTQYF
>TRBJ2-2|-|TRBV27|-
TGTGCCAGCACTAGGGACGTAGGGGCTCAGGGGGAGCTGTTTTTT
CASTRDVGAQGELFF
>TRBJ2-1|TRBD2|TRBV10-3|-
TGTGCCATCAGTGCGCTAGGAGGGACTAGCGCTTACAATGAGCAGTTCTTC
CAISALGGTSAYNEQFF
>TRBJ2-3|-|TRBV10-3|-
TGTGCCATCAGTGACCTCTTGAGGGATACGCAGTATTTT
CAISDLLRDTQYF
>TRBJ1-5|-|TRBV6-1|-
TGTGCCAGCAGTGAATGGCACACCGATAGCAATCAGCCCCAGCATTTT
CASSEWHTDSNQPQHF
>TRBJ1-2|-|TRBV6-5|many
TGTGCCAGCCTCGACCGCGACAGACAGAACTATGGCTACACCTTC
CASLDRDRQNYGYTF
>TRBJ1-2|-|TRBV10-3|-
TGTGCCATCAGTGAGTCGAGAGGCTGGAGTGAATACTATGGCTACACCTTC
CAISESRGWSEYYGYTF
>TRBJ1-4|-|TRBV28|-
TGTGCCAGCAGTTTATTCGTATCGGGACCTGAAAAACTGTTTTTT
CASSLFVSGPEKLFF
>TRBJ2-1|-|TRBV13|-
TGTGCCAGCCTGCGGCGGGGAAACTACAATGAGCAGTTCTTC
CASLRRGNYNEQFF
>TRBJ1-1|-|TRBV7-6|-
TGTGCCAGCAGCTTAGCGAAGGGATTGAGGGTGGTGAACACTGAAGCTTTCTTT
CASSLAKGLRVVNTEAFF